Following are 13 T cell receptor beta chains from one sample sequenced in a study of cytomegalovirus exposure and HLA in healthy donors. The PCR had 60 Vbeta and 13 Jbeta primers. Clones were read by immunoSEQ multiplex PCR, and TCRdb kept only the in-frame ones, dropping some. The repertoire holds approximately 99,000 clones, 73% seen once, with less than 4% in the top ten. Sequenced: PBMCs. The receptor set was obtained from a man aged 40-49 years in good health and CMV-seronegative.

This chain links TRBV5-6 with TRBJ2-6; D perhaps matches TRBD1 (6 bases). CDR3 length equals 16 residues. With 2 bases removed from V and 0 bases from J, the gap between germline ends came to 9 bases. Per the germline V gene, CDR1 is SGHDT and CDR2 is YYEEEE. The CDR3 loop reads CASSFLQGSGANVLTF. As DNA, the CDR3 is TGTGCCAGCAGCTTTTTACAGGGCTCTGGGGCCAACGTCCTGACTTTC.

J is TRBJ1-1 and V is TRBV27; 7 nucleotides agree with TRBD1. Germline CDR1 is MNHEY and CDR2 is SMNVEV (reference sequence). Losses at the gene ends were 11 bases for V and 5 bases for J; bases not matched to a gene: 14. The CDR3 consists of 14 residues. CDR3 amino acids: CAGLRQGVGTEAFF. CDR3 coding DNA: TGTGCCGGACTAAGACAGGGTGTCGGTACTGAAGCTTTCTTT.

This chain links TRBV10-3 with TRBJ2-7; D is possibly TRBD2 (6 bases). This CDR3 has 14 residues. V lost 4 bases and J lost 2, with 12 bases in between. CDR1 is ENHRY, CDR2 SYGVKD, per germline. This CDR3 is CAISAGVGTYEQYF. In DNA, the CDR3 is TGTGCCATCAGTGCGGGGGTTGGGACCTACGAGCAGTACTTC.

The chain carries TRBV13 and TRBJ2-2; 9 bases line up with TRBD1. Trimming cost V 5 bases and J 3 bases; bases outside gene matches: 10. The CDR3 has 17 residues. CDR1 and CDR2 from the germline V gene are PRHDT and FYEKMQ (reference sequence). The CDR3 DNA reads TGTGCCAGCAGCCCCCTGGGGACAGGGTCATACACCGGGGAGCTGTTTTTT. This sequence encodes CASSPLGTGSYTGELFF.

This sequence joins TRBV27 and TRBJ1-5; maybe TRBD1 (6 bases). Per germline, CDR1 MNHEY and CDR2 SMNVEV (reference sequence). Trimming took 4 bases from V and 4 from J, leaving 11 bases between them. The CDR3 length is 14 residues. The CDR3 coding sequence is TGTGCCAGCAGTTATACAGGGTCAAATCAGCCCCAGCATTTT. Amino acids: CASSYTGSNQPQHF.

The CDR3 here is CATTLDRGLYGTNEKLFF. CDR3 nucleotide sequence: TGTGCCACTACACTGGACAGGGGGCTCTACGGTACTAATGAAAAACTGTTTTTT. The J gene is TRBJ1-4, the V gene TRBV15, with 11 bases that match TRBD1. CDR1 and CDR2 (germline): LNHNV, YYDKDF (reference sequence). The CDR3 runs to 18 residues. The V gene end was trimmed by 9 bases and the J gene end by 2 bases; junction bases not matched to a gene: 14.

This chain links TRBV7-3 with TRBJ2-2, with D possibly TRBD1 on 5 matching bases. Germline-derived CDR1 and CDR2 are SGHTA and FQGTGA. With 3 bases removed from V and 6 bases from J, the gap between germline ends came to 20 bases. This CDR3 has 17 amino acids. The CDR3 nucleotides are TGTGCCAGCAGCTTGACTCAGGGTTTCGATCTGCCCGGGGAGCTGTTTTTT. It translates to CASSLTQGFDLPGELFF.

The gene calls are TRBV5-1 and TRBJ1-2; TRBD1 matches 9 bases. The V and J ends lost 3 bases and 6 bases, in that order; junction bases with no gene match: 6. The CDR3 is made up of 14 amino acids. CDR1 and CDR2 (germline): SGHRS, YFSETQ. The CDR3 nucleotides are TGCGCCAGCAGCTCCACAGGGGGCGAGGATGGCTACACCTTC. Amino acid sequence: CASSSTGGEDGYTF.

The DNA for the CDR3 is TGTGCCAGCAGCTTAGTGTGGGGGGACCTGGCGGAGCAGTACTTC. This gives the protein CASSLVWGDLAEQYF. The J gene is TRBJ2-7, the V gene TRBV11-1, with D maybe TRBD2 (6 bases). V was clipped by 1 base and J by 7 bases, with 17 bases between them. Germline CDR1 reads SGHAT; CDR2 reads FQDESV (reference sequence). The CDR3 has 15 amino acids.

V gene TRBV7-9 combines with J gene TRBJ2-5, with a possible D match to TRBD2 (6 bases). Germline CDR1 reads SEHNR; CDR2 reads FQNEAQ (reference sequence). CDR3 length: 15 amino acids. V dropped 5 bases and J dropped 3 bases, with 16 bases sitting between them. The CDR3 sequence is CASSDRETRKETQYF. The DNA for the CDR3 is TGTGCCAGCAGCGACCGGGAGACAAGAAAAGAGACCCAGTACTTC.

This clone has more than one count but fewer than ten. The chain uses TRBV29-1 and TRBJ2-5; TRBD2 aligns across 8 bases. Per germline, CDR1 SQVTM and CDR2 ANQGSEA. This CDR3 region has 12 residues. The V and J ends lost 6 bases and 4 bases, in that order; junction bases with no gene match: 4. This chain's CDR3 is CSVHTSGETQYF. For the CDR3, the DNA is TGCAGCGTACATACTAGCGGAGAGACCCAGTACTTC.

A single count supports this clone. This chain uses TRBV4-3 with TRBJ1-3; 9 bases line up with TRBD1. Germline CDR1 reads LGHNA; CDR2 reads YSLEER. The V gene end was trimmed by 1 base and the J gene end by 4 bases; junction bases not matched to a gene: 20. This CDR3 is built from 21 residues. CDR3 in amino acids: CASSQAVRTGELSAPGNTIYF. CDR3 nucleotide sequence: TGCGCCAGCAGCCAAGCCGTCAGGACAGGGGAACTTTCCGCCCCAGGAAACACCATATATTTT.

CDR3 nucleotide sequence: TGTGCCAGCAGCCAAGACCCCAGGGACTACGAGCAGTACTTC. Protein: CASSQDPRDYEQYF. The rearrangement uses TRBV4-2 and TRBJ2-7; a weak D match, TRBD1 (5 bases). The CDR3 totals 14 residues. Trimming took 0 bases from V and 3 from J, leaving 9 bases between them. The germline CDR1 and CDR2 sequences are LGHNA and YNFKEQ.